The 14 T cell receptor beta chains presented below share a single source sample, sequenced in a study of blood T cell repertoires in COVID-19. The repertoire was sequenced with immunoSEQ multiplex PCR; TCRdb's copy has only in-frame clones and lacks some. The table lists approximately 350,000 clones, 89% of them singletons. Sequencing was done on a sample of peripheral blood. The source of these receptors is a woman aged 25 to 39 with COVID-19, enrolled during active disease.

Turning to this clone: Within the sample, other DNA sequences also encode this same CDR3. The genes are TRBV9 and TRBJ2-2; perhaps TRBD1 as D (6 bases). The CDR3 is 16 amino acids. Germline V gene data show CDR1 as SGDLS and CDR2 as YYNGEE. V lost 0 bases, J lost 0 bases, and 9 bases lay in between. Written as DNA, the CDR3 is TGTGCCAGCAGCGTAGCTGGGGGCGCGAACACCGGGGAGCTGTTTTTT. Encoded protein: CASSVAGGANTGELFF.

The chain couples TRBV27 to TRBJ1-4; maybe TRBD1 (5 bases). V was cut by 0 bases and J by 7 bases, with 12 bases left in between. The CDR3 spans 15 residues. The germline V gene has CDR1 MNHEY and CDR2 SMNVEV (reference sequence). CDR3 region: CASSLSGGLFEKLFF. The CDR3 DNA is TGTGCCAGCAGTTTATCGGGGGGTCTCTTTGAAAAACTGTTTTTT.

This clone has only one observation. CDR3 loop: CASSTLAGQETQYF. The CDR3 DNA reads TGTGCCAGCAGTACATTAGCGGGCCAAGAGACCCAGTACTTC. The chain recombines TRBV6-2 or TRBV6-3 with TRBJ2-5; 7 positions match TRBD2. CDR3 size: 14 residues. Germline V lookup: CDR1 MNHEY, CDR2 SVGEGT. V lost 5 bases, J lost 1 base, and 4 bases stayed unmatched.

The chain links TRBV11-2 to TRBJ2-7, with TRBD2 matching over 8 bases. This CDR3 comprises 13 residues. V gave up 4 bases and J gave up 2 bases; unmatched junction bases: 1. Germline CDR1 SGHAT, CDR2 FQNNGV. The CDR3 loop is CASSSGLAYEQYV. The CDR3 DNA sequence: TGTGCCAGCAGCTCGGGACTAGCCTACGAGCAGTACGTC.

V usage is TRBV6-6 and J usage is TRBJ2-3; 7 bases are a match to TRBD1. The germline V gene has CDR1 MNHNY and CDR2 SVGAGI (reference sequence). The V segment lost 5 bases and the J segment 0 bases; nucleotides outside the gene matches: 8. CDR3 length equals 16 residues. CDR3 DNA sequence: TGTGCCAGCAGTCGAGGCCGGGACAGCAGCACAGATACGCAGTATTTT. Its protein product is CASSRGRDSSTDTQYF.

The J gene is TRBJ2-3, the V gene TRBV5-1; D perhaps matches TRBD2 (5 bases). Trimming removed 1 base at V and 8 bases at J, with 14 bases between. This CDR3 contains 14 residues. CDR1 and CDR2 from the germline V gene are SGHRS and YFSETQ. The CDR3 DNA follows: TGCGCCAGCAGCTTGAACTCCCGGGCGGGTACGCAGTATTTT. It is translated as CASSLNSRAGTQYF.

This clone was seen a handful of times. The chain employs TRBV18 and TRBJ2-7, with a possible D match to TRBD2 (7 bases). V lost 3 bases, J lost 3 bases, and 15 bases lay in between. CDR3 length: 15 residues. Germline-derived CDR1 and CDR2 are KGHSH and LQKENI. The CDR3 DNA follows: TGTGCCAGCTCACCCGGCGGGGGCCTGTTCTACGAGCAGTACTTC. It yields the protein CASSPGGGLFYEQYF. Together with reference TRBV18 and TRBJ2-7, the CDR3 gives the full variable domain: NAGVMQNPRHLVRRRGQEARLRCSPMKGHSHVYWYRQLPEEGLKFMVYLQKENIIDESGMPKERFSAEFPKEGPSILRIQQVVRGDSAAYFCASSPGGGLFYEQYFGPGTRLTVT.

The rearrangement links TRBV11-2 to TRBJ2-7, with 9 bases that match TRBD1. Germline CDR1 reads SGHAT; CDR2 reads FQNNGV. Germline trimming cut 5 bases from V and 2 bases from J; bases unmatched to any gene: 10. The CDR3 sequence is 16 residues long. This CDR3 reads CASSSGGTGNTYEQYF. The CDR3 bases are TGTGCCAGCAGCAGTGGGGGGACAGGGAACACCTACGAGCAGTACTTC.

This rearrangement joins TRBV27 to TRBJ2-1, with 7 bases fitting TRBD1. Germline V gene sequence: CDR1 MNHEY, CDR2 SMNVEV (reference sequence). J was trimmed by 0 bases and V by 1 base; bases with no gene match: 6. The CDR3 is 17 residues long. DNA for the CDR3: TGTGCCAGCAGTTTATTAACAGGGGAACCCTCCTACAATGAGCAGTTCTTC. Translating gives CASSLLTGEPSYNEQFF.

The chain carries TRBV9 and TRBJ2-2; 9 positions match TRBD1. V shed 0 bases, J shed 6 bases, and the junction held 6 bases outside the gene matches. Germline V gene data show CDR1 as SGDLS and CDR2 as YYNGEE. The CDR3 loop spans 16 amino acids. CDR3 sequence reads: CASSVAPTGGAGELFF. CDR3 in DNA: TGTGCCAGCAGCGTAGCCCCTACAGGGGGCGCCGGGGAGCTGTTTTTT.

This clone was seen once. CDR3 sequence: CASSYSRGALSYEQYF. The DNA of the CDR3 is TGTGCCAGCAGTTACTCGCGGGGGGCCCTCTCCTACGAGCAGTACTTC. This chain connects TRBV6-5 to TRBJ2-7; 8 nucleotides match TRBD2. The junction had 4 bases not matched to a gene; V was cut back by 0 bases and J by 0 bases. From germline, CDR1 is MNHEY and CDR2 SVGAGI. This CDR3 contains 16 residues.

The chain carries TRBV11-3 and TRBJ2-2; unclear D gene. The V and J ends lost 4 bases and 5 bases respectively, with 17 bases between them. The germline gives CDR1 SGHNT, CDR2 YENEEA. The CDR3 consists of 16 residues. CDR3 in amino acids: CASSYVALALTGELFF. As DNA, the CDR3 is TGTGCCAGCAGCTACGTGGCGTTAGCTTTAACCGGGGAGCTGTTTTTT.

V usage is TRBV24-1 and J usage is TRBJ2-2; 9 positions agree with TRBD1. The J segment lost 6 bases and the V segment lost 4 bases, leaving 5 bases of the junction unmatched. The CDR3 runs to 15 residues. The germline gives CDR1 KGHDR, CDR2 SFDVKD. In nucleotides, the CDR3 is TGTGCCACCAGTGACCCTGACAGGGGGGCCGGGGAGCTGTTTTTT. Its protein product is CATSDPDRGAGELFF.

This chain uses TRBV27 with TRBJ1-1; D gene uncertain. Germline assignment: CDR1 MNHEY and CDR2 SMNVEV (reference sequence). V was pared by 3 bases and J by 4 bases, with 27 bases between. The CDR3 sequence is 19 residues long. The CDR3 coding sequence is TGTGCCAGCAGTTTTGGCCCGGGTCACGCCGAAGAGGGAGGCACTGAAGCTTTCTTT. Residues: CASSFGPGHAEEGGTEAFF.